This TCR beta chain derives from a study of blood T cell repertoires in COVID-19. Study information: The analysed material was cDNA or gDNA that came from T cells, B-cell-depleted T cells, or PBMCs.

Sequenced by immunoSEQ multiplex PCR; TCRdb stores in-frame clones only, minus some. The sample lists over 200,000 clones; around nine tenths were seen once. Per the germline V gene, CDR1 is SGHDT and CDR2 is YYEEEE. The J segment lost 3 bases and the V segment lost 0 bases, leaving 6 bases of the junction unmatched. The CDR3 has 16 residues. Sequencing was performed on peripheral blood. The receptor was derived from a woman between 18 and 29 years old who had recovered from COVID-19. The rearrangement joins TRBV5-6 to TRBJ2-1, with 7 nucleotides matching TRBD2. CDR3 sequence reads: CASSLEGRESYNEQFF. CDR3 nucleotides: TGTGCCAGCAGCTTGGAGGGGCGGGAGAGCTACAATGAGCAGTTCTTC.